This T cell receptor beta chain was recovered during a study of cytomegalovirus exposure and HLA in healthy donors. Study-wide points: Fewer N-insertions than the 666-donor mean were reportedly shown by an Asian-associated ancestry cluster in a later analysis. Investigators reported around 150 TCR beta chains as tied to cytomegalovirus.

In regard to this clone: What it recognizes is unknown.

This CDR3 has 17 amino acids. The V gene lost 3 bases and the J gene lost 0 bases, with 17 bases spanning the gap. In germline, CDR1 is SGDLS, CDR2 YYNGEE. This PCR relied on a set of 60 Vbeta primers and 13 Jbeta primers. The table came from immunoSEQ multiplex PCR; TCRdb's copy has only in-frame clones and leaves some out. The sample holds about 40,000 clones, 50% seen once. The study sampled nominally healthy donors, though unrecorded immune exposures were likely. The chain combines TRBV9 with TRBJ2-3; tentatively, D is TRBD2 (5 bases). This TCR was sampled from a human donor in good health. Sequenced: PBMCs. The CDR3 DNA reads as TGTGCCAGCAGCGCCGCTCGGGATAGTAGGAGCACAGATACGCAGTATTTT. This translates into CASSAARDSRSTDTQYF.